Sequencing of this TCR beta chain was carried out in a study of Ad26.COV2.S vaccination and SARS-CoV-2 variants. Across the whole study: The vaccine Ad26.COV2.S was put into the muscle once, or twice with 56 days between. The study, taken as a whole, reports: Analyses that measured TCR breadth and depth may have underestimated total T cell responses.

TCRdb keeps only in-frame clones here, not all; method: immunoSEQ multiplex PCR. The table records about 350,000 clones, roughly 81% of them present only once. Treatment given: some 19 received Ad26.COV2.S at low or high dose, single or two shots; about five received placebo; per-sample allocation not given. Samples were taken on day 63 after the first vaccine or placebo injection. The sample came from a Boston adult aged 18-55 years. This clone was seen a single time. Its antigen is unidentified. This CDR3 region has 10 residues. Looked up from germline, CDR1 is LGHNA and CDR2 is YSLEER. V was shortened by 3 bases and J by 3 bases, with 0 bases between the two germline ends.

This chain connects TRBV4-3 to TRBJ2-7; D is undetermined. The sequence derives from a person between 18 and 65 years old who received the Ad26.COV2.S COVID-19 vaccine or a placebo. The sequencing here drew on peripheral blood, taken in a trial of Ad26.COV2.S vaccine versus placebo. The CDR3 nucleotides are TGCGCCAGCAGCCACTACGAGCAGTACTTC. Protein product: CASSHYEQYF.